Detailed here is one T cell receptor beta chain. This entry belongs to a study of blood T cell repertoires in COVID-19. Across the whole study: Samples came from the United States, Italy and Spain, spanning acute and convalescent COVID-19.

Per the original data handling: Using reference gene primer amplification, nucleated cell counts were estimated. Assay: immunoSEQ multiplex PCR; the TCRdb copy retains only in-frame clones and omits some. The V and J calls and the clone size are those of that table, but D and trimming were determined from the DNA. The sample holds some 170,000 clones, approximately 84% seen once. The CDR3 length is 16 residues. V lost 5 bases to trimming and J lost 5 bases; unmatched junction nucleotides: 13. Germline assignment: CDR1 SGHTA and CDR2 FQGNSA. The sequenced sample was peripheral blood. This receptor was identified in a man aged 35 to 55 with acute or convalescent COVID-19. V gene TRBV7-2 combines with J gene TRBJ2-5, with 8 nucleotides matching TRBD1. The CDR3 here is CASSHPGQGVGETQYF. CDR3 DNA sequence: TGTGCCAGCAGCCACCCCGGACAGGGAGTAGGGGAGACCCAGTACTTC.